What follows are 23 T cell receptor beta chains derived from one specimen sequenced in a study of post-analysis software for immune sequencing data. Findings and caveats of the study: Five or six TRBV segments, TRBV5-6, TRBV5-1 and TRBV20-1 among them, were found more frequent in patients than controls.

Libraries were made from TCR beta cDNA, and they carried unique molecular identifiers. Using its own MiXCR run on the PCR reads, TCRdb lists one record per CDR3 protein. This sample has about 190,000 distinct CDR3 sequences, with 29% found just once. For these receptors, no antigen is known. What was sequenced was blood. The receptors shown here come from a girl between 2 and 17 years old with multiple sclerosis.

A single count supports this clonotype. V gene TRBV7-3 combines with J gene TRBJ1-1; 8 bases align to TRBD1. Unmatched junction bases numbered 5, after V lost 4 bases and J lost 1 base. The CDR3 totals 15 residues. CDR1 is SGHTA, CDR2 FQGTGA, per germline. The CDR3 sequence is CASSSTGDENTEAFF. CDR3 coding DNA: TGTGCCAGCAGCTCGACAGGGGACGAGAACACTGAAGCTTTCTTT.

V gene TRBV28 combines with J gene TRBJ2-1; 7 nucleotides match TRBD2. The V and J ends lost 1 base and 4 bases, in that order; junction bases with no gene match: 7. The CDR3 is 16 amino acids. The V gene's germline CDR1 is MDHEN and CDR2 SYDVKM. The CDR3 sequence: CASSLSGLAEYNEQFF. The CDR3 nucleotides are TGTGCCAGCAGTTTATCTGGGCTAGCGGAGTACAATGAGCAGTTCTTC.

Turning to this clonotype: Given a much more abundant clone one base away, this may be a read error. The rearrangement links TRBV20-1 to TRBJ1-6; TRBD1 aligns across 10 bases. The CDR3 is 15 amino acids. Germline CDR1 DFQATT, CDR2 SNEGSKA (reference sequence). The CDR3 here is CSARQGARDNSPPHF. For the CDR3, the DNA is TGCAGTGCAAGACAGGGGGCTAGGGATAATTCACCCCCCCACTTT.

This clonotype has only a few counts. One junction end does not reproduce the germline sequence, and a read error may be involved. The genes are TRBV6-6 and TRBJ2-7, with 11 positions matching TRBD1. The CDR3 extends over 15 amino acids. The germline gives CDR1 MNHNY, CDR2 SVGAGI (reference sequence). The CDR3 loop is CAGSPPGQGVHEQYF. Written as DNA, the CDR3 is TGTGCCGGCAGTCCCCCGGGACAGGGGGTCCACGAGCAGTACTTC.

In the case of this clonotype: This may arise from a read error, as a much more abundant clone is one base away. The chain uses TRBV6-5 and TRBJ2-1; 7 nucleotides line up with TRBD1. The DNA end favors TRBJ2-7, so the J call may be wrong. This CDR3 comprises 13 residues. Germline V gives CDR1 MNHEY, CDR2 SVGAGI. The CDR3 DNA reads TGTGCCAGCAGGAGGGACAGTTACAATGAGCAGTACTTC. Encoded protein: CASRRDSYNEQYF.

This clonotype was observed at least ten times. J is TRBJ2-1 and V is TRBV20-1; a weak D match, TRBD1 (7 bases). Deletions cut 3 bases from V and 2 bases from J, with 14 bases between. The CDR3 covers 15 residues. CDR1 is DFQATT and CDR2 is SNEGSKA in the germline V gene (reference sequence). As DNA, the CDR3 is TGCAGTGCTAGCCCCGCGGGACAGCCCTACAATGAGCAGTTCTTC. Its protein product is CSASPAGQPYNEQFF.

As to this clonotype: A read error may produce the germline difference seen at one junction end. This sequence joins TRBV20-1 and TRBJ1-6, with unresolved D. The CDR3 has 14 amino acids. Germline V lookup: CDR1 DFQATT, CDR2 SNEGSKA (reference sequence). The CDR3 region is CGAREWHTDSPLHF. CDR3 in DNA: TGCGGTGCTAGAGAATGGCATACGGATTCACCCCTCCACTTT.

Notes on this clonotype: One end of the junction does not line up with germline, which may come from a read error. V and J are TRBV9 and TRBJ2-1, with D perhaps TRBD1 (6 bases). Germline-derived CDR1 and CDR2 are SGDLS and YYNGEE. The CDR3 is 14 amino acids. The CDR3 sequence: CANSVGQGNNEQFF. CDR3 DNA: TGTGCCAACAGCGTAGGGCAGGGGAACAATGAGCAGTTCTTC.

The chain couples TRBV5-5 to TRBJ1-5, with 7 positions matching TRBD1. This CDR3 comprises 15 residues. Germline V gene sequence: CDR1 SGHKS, CDR2 YYEKEE (reference sequence). The trim removed 6 bases at V and 0 bases at J, leaving 6 bases unmatched. In nucleotides, the CDR3 is TGTGCCAGCAAGACAGGGATGAATAGCAATCAGCCCCAGCATTTT. Translated: CASKTGMNSNQPQHF.

This clonotype showed up many times. The gene calls are TRBV5-1 and TRBJ2-7; no clear D. Trimming removed 0 bases from V and 6 bases from J, with 10 bases in between. Germline CDR1 reads SGHRS; CDR2 reads YFSETQ. This CDR3 is built from 13 residues. CDR3 nucleotides: TGCGCCAGCAGCTTGGGTTTTAGGGCCGAGCAGTACTTC. This gives the protein CASSLGFRAEQYF. The complete variable domain, with remaining parts taken from reference TRBV5-1 and TRBJ2-7, reads KAGVTQTPRYLIKTRGQQVTLSCSPISGHRSVSWYQQTPGQGLQFLFEYFSETQRNKGNFPGRFSGRQFSNSRSEMNVSTLELGDSALYLCASSLGFRAEQYFGPGTRLTVT.

This clonotype has only a few counts. This chain joins TRBV28 and TRBJ2-7; the D gene could be TRBD1 or TRBD2 (6 bases each). The V end lost 7 bases, the J end lost 5 bases, and 18 bases lay between the germline ends. CDR3 length: 14 amino acids. Germline values: CDR1 MDHEN, CDR2 SYDVKM. CDR3: CASTLRRGMDEQYF. CDR3 in DNA: TGTGCCAGCACCCTAAGGAGGGGGATGGACGAGCAGTACTTC.

Concerning this clonotype itself: Sequence at one end of the junction differs from germline and may be a read error. The V call is TRBV5-1, the J call TRBJ2-1; D remains unclear. The CDR3 has 12 residues. Germline V gives CDR1 SGHRS, CDR2 YFSETQ. CDR3 nucleotide sequence: TGCGCCAGCCGCTTGGATTGGGCCGAGCAGTTCTTC. Protein sequence: CASRLDWAEQFF.

In the case of this clonotype: This may be a read error, as it is one base from a much larger clone. The J gene is TRBJ2-7, the V gene TRBV15; TRBD2 matches at 7 bases. The V segment lost 5 bases and the J segment 3 bases; nucleotides outside the gene matches: 7. CDR3 length equals 14 residues. The V gene's germline CDR1 is LNHNV and CDR2 YYDKDF (reference sequence). The CDR3 reads CATSGAGPLYEQYF. DNA for the CDR3: TGTGCCACCAGCGGAGCGGGACCCCTCTACGAGCAGTACTTC.

Comments on this clonotype: This could be a read error, since a much larger clone is one nucleotide away. The chain links TRBV4-1 to TRBJ2-7; D is undetermined. CDR3 size: 12 residues. Trimming took 4 bases from V and 6 from J, leaving 10 bases between them. Looked up from germline, CDR1 is MGHRA and CDR2 is YSYEKL. The CDR3 sequence is CASSRDWSEQYF. DNA of the CDR3: TGCGCCAGCAGCCGAGACTGGTCCGAGCAGTACTTC.

This clonotype occurred a few times. The V call is TRBV12-3 or TRBV12-4, the J call TRBJ2-7; D is perhaps TRBD1 (5 bases). Trimming stripped 1 base from V and 5 bases from J, with 12 bases between. There are 14 residues in the CDR3. CDR3 in amino acids: CASSLDLRADEQYF. CDR3 DNA sequence: TGTGCCAGCAGTTTAGATCTCAGGGCGGACGAGCAGTACTTC.

Points on this clonotype: A much bigger clone sits one base away, suggesting this may be a read error. The chain uses TRBV7-2 and TRBJ2-3; the D gene is possibly TRBD2 (7 bases). Trimming took off 4 bases at V and 13 bases at J, with 18 bases between the two ends. This CDR3 is built from 13 residues. Germline assignment: CDR1 SGHTA and CDR2 FQGNSA. The CDR3: CASSSVGGGPEYF. The CDR3, as DNA: TGTGCCAGCAGCTCAGTGGGCGGGGGCCCAGAGTATTTT.

V is TRBV5-5 and J is TRBJ2-1, with D possibly being TRBD2 (6 bases). The CDR3 sequence is 15 residues long. Looked up from germline, CDR1 is SGHKS and CDR2 is YYEKEE (reference sequence). The germline V and J ends were trimmed by 0 bases and 9 bases, with 16 bases remaining between them. DNA for the CDR3: TGTGCCAGCAGCTTGGCCGGGACTCCCCCTCCTGAGCAGTTCTTC. Protein product: CASSLAGTPPPEQFF. The full variable domain, completed using reference TRBV5-5 and TRBJ2-1, is DAGVTQSPTHLIKTRGQQVTLRCSPISGHKSVSWYQQVLGQGPQFIFQYYEKEERGRGNFPDRFSARQFPNYSSELNVNALLLGDSALYLCASSLAGTPPPEQFFGPGTRLTVL.

V gene TRBV5-1 combines with J gene TRBJ2-2; unclear D gene. CDR1 SGHRS and CDR2 YFSETQ come from the germline V gene. Trimming took 1 base from V and 4 from J, leaving 5 bases between them. The CDR3 covers 13 residues. The DNA of the CDR3 is TGCGCCAGCAGCTTGCTCCCCACCGGGGAGCTGTTTTTT. Translation gives CASSLLPTGELFF.

Comment on this clonotype: A much bigger clone sits one base away, suggesting this may be a read error. The chain employs TRBV7-2 and TRBJ1-2; no clear D. Per germline, CDR1 SGHTA and CDR2 FQGNSA. The V gene lost 5 bases and the J gene lost 5 bases, with 12 bases spanning the gap. The CDR3 spans 13 residues. CDR3 loop: CASSRREGYGYTF. As DNA, the CDR3 is TGTGCCAGCAGCCGACGGGAAGGTTATGGCTACACCTTC. Together with reference TRBV7-2 and TRBJ1-2, the CDR3 gives the full variable domain: GAGVSQSPSNKVTEKGKDVELRCDPISGHTALYWYRQSLGQGLEFLIYFQGNSAPDKSGLPSDRFSAERTGGSVSTLTIQRTQQEDSAVYLCASSRREGYGYTFGSGTRLTVV.

Ten or more counts support this clonotype. The chain joins TRBV20-1 to TRBJ2-5; weak D call: TRBD1 (6 bases). This CDR3 has 13 amino acids. In germline, CDR1 is DFQATT, CDR2 SNEGSKA (reference sequence). CDR3 loop: CSAWDTGTETQYF. The CDR3 DNA reads as TGCAGCGCGTGGGACACAGGCACGGAGACCCAGTACTTC.

This clonotype was seen ten or more times. The chain is built from TRBV9 and TRBJ2-7; possibly TRBD1 for D (5 bases). The CDR3 sequence is 16 residues long. V was trimmed by 0 bases and J by 4 bases, leaving 17 bases between them. Per germline, CDR1 SGDLS and CDR2 YYNGEE. The CDR3 DNA is TGTGCCAGCAGCGTAGCTGGAATGGGGCCTCCTTACGAGCAGTACTTC. Translation: CASSVAGMGPPYEQYF.

In the case of this clonotype: This may be a read error, as it is one base from a much larger clone. V and J are TRBV5-1 and TRBJ1-1, with D tentatively TRBD1 (6 bases). The CDR3 is 15 residues long. Germline V gives CDR1 SGHRS, CDR2 YFSETQ. DNA of the CDR3: TGCGCCCGCAGCTTAAGAGGGGGTATGAACACTGAAGCTTTCTTT. Its protein is CARSLRGGMNTEAFF.

This clonotype was observed a handful of times. The rearrangement joins TRBV7-2 to TRBJ2-2, with no clear D. V was shortened by 1 base and J by 6 bases, with 9 bases between the two germline ends. The CDR3 loop spans 14 amino acids. Germline CDR1 and CDR2: SGHTA and FQGNSA. Here the CDR3 reads CASSLVFSAGELFF. As DNA, the CDR3 is TGTGCCAGCAGCTTAGTGTTTAGTGCCGGGGAGCTGTTTTTT.